A selection of T cell receptor beta chains follows, all from one sample in a study of PD-1 blockade in classical Hodgkin lymphoma. Generated by immunoSEQ multiplex PCR, the TCRdb table keeps only in-frame clones and is missing some. The profile shows around 26,000 clones, over 80% of them singletons. This specimen was CD4+ T cells from blood, taken before the fourth cycle of nivolumab. These receptors all come from a human donor with classical Hodgkin lymphoma. The CDR3 runs from the conserved cysteine through the conserved F or W. Fields, in order: J gene, D gene, V gene, clone size, CDR3 DNA, CDR3 protein. D genes are given only for firm matches. Not every row has a clone size; where given, it reads once, few, many or a size class.

j_gene: TRBJ1-1; d_gene: .; v_gene: TRBV7-8; abundance: .; CDR3nt: TGTGCCAGCAGCTTATTCTCTAGGGTCGACACTGAAGCTTTCTTT; CDR3aa: CASSLFSRVDTEAFF
j_gene: TRBJ1-4; d_gene: .; v_gene: TRBV6-6; abundance: .; CDR3nt: TGTGCCAGCGGGCCAAGGGTAACTAATGAAAAACTGTTTTTT; CDR3aa: CASGPRVTNEKLFF
j_gene: TRBJ2-4; d_gene: TRBD2; v_gene: TRBV28; abundance: .; CDR3nt: TGTGCCAGCAGTGCCCTAGCGGACCGCGGAGCGAACATTCAGTACTTC; CDR3aa: CASSALADRGANIQYF
j_gene: TRBJ1-1; d_gene: TRBD1; v_gene: TRBV6-6; abundance: .; CDR3nt: TGTGCCAGCAGTCGACAGGGGGGAGGTGCTTTCTTT; CDR3aa: CASSRQGGGAFF
j_gene: TRBJ1-1; d_gene: .; v_gene: TRBV28; abundance: once; CDR3nt: TGTGCCATCGACTCGGGGCAGACGTTTATGAACACTGAAGCTTTCTTT; CDR3aa: CAIDSGQTFMNTEAFF
j_gene: TRBJ2-7; d_gene: .; v_gene: TRBV11-3; abundance: .; CDR3nt: TGTGCCAGCAGCTTAGCAGGGATCGGATACGAGCAGTACTTC; CDR3aa: CASSLAGIGYEQYF
j_gene: TRBJ1-5; d_gene: .; v_gene: TRBV18; abundance: .; CDR3nt: TGTGCCAGCTCACCCGATAGCAATCAGCCCCAGCATTTT; CDR3aa: CASSPDSNQPQHF
j_gene: TRBJ1-4; d_gene: TRBD1; v_gene: TRBV15; abundance: .; CDR3nt: TGTGCCACCAGCAGAGAGGGGACAGGGGGTATGGAAAAACTGTTTTTT; CDR3aa: CATSREGTGGMEKLFF
j_gene: TRBJ1-1; d_gene: TRBD1; v_gene: TRBV7-3; abundance: .; CDR3nt: TGTGCCAGCAGCTCCGGGACAGAGAACACTGAAGCTTTCTTT; CDR3aa: CASSSGTENTEAFF
j_gene: TRBJ2-7; d_gene: .; v_gene: TRBV7-2; abundance: .; CDR3nt: TGTGCCAGCAGCCCCGCCGGGTGGAGCGGAACATACTCCTACGAGCAGTACTTC; CDR3aa: CASSPAGWSGTYSYEQYF
j_gene: TRBJ1-2; d_gene: .; v_gene: TRBV7-2; abundance: .; CDR3nt: TGTGCCAGCAGCTTAGGAGGGGGTGGTAGCTATGGCTACACCTTC; CDR3aa: CASSLGGGGSYGYTF
j_gene: TRBJ1-1; d_gene: TRBD1; v_gene: TRBV6-1; abundance: .; CDR3nt: TGTGCCAGCAATTCCGGACAGGCCGGGAACACTGAAGCTTTCTTT; CDR3aa: CASNSGQAGNTEAFF
j_gene: TRBJ2-5; d_gene: TRBD1; v_gene: TRBV6-1; abundance: .; CDR3nt: TGTGCCAGCAGTGGGGGACAGGGGGCGAACCAAGAGACCCAGTACTTC; CDR3aa: CASSGGQGANQETQYF
j_gene: TRBJ2-3; d_gene: .; v_gene: TRBV7-2; abundance: .; CDR3nt: TGTGCCAGCAGCTTAGCGGTAGCAGATACGCAGTATTTT; CDR3aa: CASSLAVADTQYF
j_gene: TRBJ1-2; d_gene: .; v_gene: TRBV28; abundance: .; CDR3nt: TGTGCCAGCAGTGCCCCGGACCGGTATGGCTACACCTTC; CDR3aa: CASSAPDRYGYTF
j_gene: TRBJ1-2; d_gene: .; v_gene: TRBV21-1; abundance: .; CDR3nt: TGTGCCAGCAGCAAAGTCGCAAAACACTATGGCTACACCTTC; CDR3aa: CASSKVAKHYGYTF
j_gene: TRBJ2-3; d_gene: TRBD2; v_gene: TRBV4-2; abundance: few; CDR3nt: TGTGCCAGCAGCCAAGCGGGGGGGCCAGATACGCAGTATTTT; CDR3aa: CASSQAGGPDTQYF
j_gene: TRBJ1-5; d_gene: .; v_gene: TRBV2; abundance: once; CDR3nt: TGTGCCAGCAGATCTGGAGGTGGAATCTTAAATCAGCCCCAGCATTTT; CDR3aa: CASRSGGGILNQPQHF
j_gene: TRBJ1-5; d_gene: .; v_gene: TRBV2; abundance: .; CDR3nt: TGTGCCAGCAGTGAAAACCCCCCGGAGCCCCAGCATTTT; CDR3aa: CASSENPPEPQHF
j_gene: TRBJ2-6; d_gene: TRBD1; v_gene: TRBV5-1; abundance: .; CDR3nt: TGCGCCAGCAGCTTGGGGCAGGGGGCCCCAGGGGCCAACGTCCTGACTTTC; CDR3aa: CASSLGQGAPGANVLTF
j_gene: TRBJ1-1; d_gene: .; v_gene: TRBV18; abundance: .; CDR3nt: TGTGCCAGCTCACCATCGAGGGACACTGAAGCTTTCTTT; CDR3aa: CASSPSRDTEAFF
j_gene: TRBJ1-1; d_gene: .; v_gene: TRBV11-2; abundance: .; CDR3nt: TGTGCCAGCAGCTTAAGGCACCAGAACACTGAAGCTTTCTTT; CDR3aa: CASSLRHQNTEAFF
j_gene: TRBJ2-2; d_gene: .; v_gene: TRBV19; abundance: .; CDR3nt: TGTGCCAGTAGTATAGATCTAGTGACCACCGGGGAGCTGTTTTTT; CDR3aa: CASSIDLVTTGELFF
j_gene: TRBJ2-5; d_gene: TRBD2; v_gene: TRBV5-1; abundance: .; CDR3nt: TGCGCCAGCAGCAGTAGGGGAGGGCAAGAGACCCAGTACTTC; CDR3aa: CASSSRGGQETQYF
j_gene: TRBJ2-5; d_gene: TRBD2; v_gene: TRBV6-5; abundance: .; CDR3nt: TGTGCCAGCAGTTACGACCGCGGGGGGACCCAGTACTTC; CDR3aa: CASSYDRGGTQYF
j_gene: TRBJ1-5; d_gene: .; v_gene: TRBV18; abundance: once; CDR3nt: TGTGCCAGCTCACCGGAGGACGGTCATCCGCTCCAGCCCCAGCATTTT; CDR3aa: CASSPEDGHPLQPQHF
j_gene: TRBJ1-5; d_gene: .; v_gene: TRBV2; abundance: .; CDR3nt: TGTGCCAGCAGACTAGGACATCCTCAGCCCCAGCATTTT; CDR3aa: CASRLGHPQPQHF
j_gene: TRBJ2-3; d_gene: .; v_gene: TRBV7-2; abundance: few; CDR3nt: TGTGCCAGCAGCTTAGCCGCGACTGGAGCCTTCGGAGATACGCAGTATTTT; CDR3aa: CASSLAATGAFGDTQYF
j_gene: TRBJ2-7; d_gene: TRBD2; v_gene: TRBV10-3; abundance: .; CDR3nt: TGTGCCATCAGTGAGTTTGGCGGGGGGGATCCCTACGAGCAGTACTTC; CDR3aa: CAISEFGGGDPYEQYF
j_gene: TRBJ2-5; d_gene: TRBD1; v_gene: TRBV29-1; abundance: .; CDR3nt: TGCAGCGTGCGAACAGGGGCAGAGACCCAGTACTTC; CDR3aa: CSVRTGAETQYF